This note documents a single TCR beta chain sequence. Its antigen is unknown. The CDR3 is 11 residues long. V lost 6 bases and J 5 bases, leaving 4 bases between the germline ends. Germline V CDR1 and CDR2: SEHNR, FQNEAQ (reference sequence). The data were taken from a study of cytomegalovirus exposure and HLA in healthy donors. Study background: According to later analysis, the same platform produced the roughly 130 validation and over 600 first-cohort repertoires.

The study, taken as a whole, reports: Published work reported that the classifier diagnosed cytomegalovirus status with high specificity and sensitivity. In a later analysis, first-cohort TCR clusters were found to tend to co-occur in the 120 validation repertoires.

Using immunoSEQ multiplex PCR, the repertoire was profiled, and TCRdb retains in-frame clones only, with some absent. Of tens of thousands of clones in the sample, about 90% are singletons; the top ten hold over 1.1%. The chain uses TRBV7-9 and TRBJ2-2; D unresolved. The clonotype was recovered from a man between 18 and 29 years old in good health and CMV-seronegative. Sequencing input: PBMCs. The CDR3 DNA is TGTGCCAGCAGTCGGACCGGGGAGCTGTTTTTT. This translates into CASSRTGELFF.